This T cell receptor (beta chain) comes out of a study of shared clonotypes between healthy human individuals. Study-wide points: Rarefaction analysis demonstrated incomplete sorted-subset sequencing notwithstanding large depth.

This table comes from immunoSEQ multiplex PCR, and its TCRdb copy is limited to in-frame clones, with some not included. This repertoire shows around 600,000 clones, 95% to 98% found once; its top ten account for 0.3%. The germline CDR1 and CDR2 sequences are GTSNPN and SVGIG (reference sequence). The CDR3 totals 12 residues. V dropped 2 bases and J dropped 8 bases, with 10 bases sitting between them. Cells designated naive CD8 were CD45RO-negative and were positively selected for CCR7, with terminally differentiated effector memory CD45RA+ cells excluded. Comment on this clone: Its cognate antigen is unknown.

Material for sequencing was naive CD8+ T cells sorted from blood. The chain recombines TRBV30 with TRBJ2-1; TRBD2 is a possible D gene (5 bases). The source is a man aged 25 to 40 in good health. CDR3 sequence: CAWSLSVYEQFF. The CDR3 region has the DNA TGTGCCTGGAGTCTTAGCGTCTATGAGCAGTTCTTC.